These T cell receptor beta chains were read from a single sample in a study of T cells after yellow fever vaccination. Via MiXCR, TCRdb re-called the 5' RACE reads, giving one row per CDR3 protein. The sample consists of roughly 300,000 distinct CDR3 sequences, 6.5% to 8.5% of them appearing once. This specimen was PBMCs, taken about 49 days after the first yellow fever vaccination. These receptors all come from a man between 18 and 35 years old who received the YFV17D yellow fever vaccine. The CDR3 runs from the conserved cysteine through the conserved F or W. The order of the fields is D gene, clone size, J gene, CDR3 length, V gene, CDR3 DNA, CDR3 protein. D genes are given only for firm matches. Clone size appears in some rows only: once, few, many, or a class for an expanded clone.

-	few	TRBJ1-5	15	TRBV6-2/TRBV6-3	TGTGCCAGCACCCCGGGGCAGGGTCGCAATCAGCCCCAGCATTTT	CASTPGQGRNQPQHF
TRBD1	few	TRBJ1-5	15	TRBV12-3/TRBV12-4	TGTGCCAGCAGTACAACGGACAGGGGCAATCAGCCCCAGCATTTT	CASSTTDRGNQPQHF
TRBD1	-	TRBJ2-2	15	TRBV27	TGTGCCAGCAGTTTGGGACAGGGGGTCGCCGGGGAGCTGTTTTTT	CASSLGQGVAGELFF
TRBD2	-	TRBJ2-3	18	TRBV5-1	TGCGCCAGCAGCTTGTCCCCTGCGGTAGCGGGGGGGCCAAGCACGCAGTATTTT	CASSLSPAVAGGPSTQYF
-	-	TRBJ1-2	18	TRBV6-1	TGTGCCAGCAAAGGGAGGTCCGGGAGCAAAGGGTTGGTCTATGGCTACACCTTC	CASKGRSGSKGLVYGYTF
TRBD1	few	TRBJ1-5	13	TRBV7-8	TGTGCCAGCAGCCGAGGGGGCGCCGCGCCCCAGCATTTT	CASSRGGAAPQHF
-	-	TRBJ2-5	14	TRBV5-1	TGCGCCAGCAGCTTGGTCTTGTGGGAGGAGACCCAGTACTTC	CASSLVLWEETQYF
-	-	TRBJ2-2	15	TRBV14	TGTGCCAGCACTCCCGTTCTAGGGGGACCCGGGGAGCTGTTTTTT	CASTPVLGGPGELFF
-	-	TRBJ2-3	15	TRBV19	TGTGCCAGTAGTGATCCGGGACTCCAGGCCGGTACGCAGTATTTT	CASSDPGLQAGTQYF
-	few	TRBJ2-7	13	TRBV29-1	TGCAGCGTTGGATCGGGTCCCGACTACGAGCAGTACTTC	CSVGSGPDYEQYF
-	-	TRBJ1-2	13	TRBV7-9	TGTGCCAGCAGCTTAGACGACGGATATGGCTACACCTTC	CASSLDDGYGYTF
-	many	TRBJ1-1	14	TRBV12-3/TRBV12-4	TGTGCCAGCAGTTTAGCGCCCCCCCACACTGAAGCTTTCTTT	CASSLAPPHTEAFF
-	few	TRBJ2-5	15	TRBV7-7	TGTGCCAGCAGCTTAGGGATGGGGGGGCCGGAGACCCAGTACTTC	CASSLGMGGPETQYF
TRBD2	few	TRBJ2-2	16	TRBV5-4	TGTGCCAGCAGCATCAATAGCGGGGGGGACACCGGGGAGCTGTTTTTT	CASSINSGGDTGELFF
TRBD1	few	TRBJ2-3	14	TRBV12-3/TRBV12-4	TGTGCCAGCAAAACAGGGGGCGTGGGTGATACGCAGTATTTT	CASKTGGVGDTQYF
-	many	TRBJ1-2	13	TRBV28	TGTGCCAGCAGTTTTGTGGAAGGGAGCGGCTACACCTTC	CASSFVEGSGYTF